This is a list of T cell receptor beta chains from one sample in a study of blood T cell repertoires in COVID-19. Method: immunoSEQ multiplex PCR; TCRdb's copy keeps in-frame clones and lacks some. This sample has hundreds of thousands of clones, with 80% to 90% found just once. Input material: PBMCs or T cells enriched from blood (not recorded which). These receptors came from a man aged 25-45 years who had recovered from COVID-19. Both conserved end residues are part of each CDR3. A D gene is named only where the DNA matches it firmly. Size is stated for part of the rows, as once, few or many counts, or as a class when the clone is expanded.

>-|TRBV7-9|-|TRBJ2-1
TGTGCCAGCAGCTCGGGTGGTCTAGGTGGAGATGAGCAGTTCTTC
CASSSGGLGGDEQFF
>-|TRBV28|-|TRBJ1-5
TGTGCCAGCAGTTGGCGACAGCCTGGTCAGCCCCAGCATTTT
CASSWRQPGQPQHF
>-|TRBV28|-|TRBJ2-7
TGTGCCAGCAGTTTATCCCAGAACTACGAGCAGTACTTC
CASSLSQNYEQYF
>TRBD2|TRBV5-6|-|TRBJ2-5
TGTGCCAGCAGCATCCTAGCGGGGGCCCTACAAGAGACCCAGTACTTC
CASSILAGALQETQYF
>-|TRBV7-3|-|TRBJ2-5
TGTGCCAGCAGCTTAACGGGCGAAGAGACCCAGTACTTC
CASSLTGEETQYF
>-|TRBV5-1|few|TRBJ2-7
TGCGCCAGCAGCTTCAGCGACAGCTCCTACGAGCAGTACTTC
CASSFSDSSYEQYF
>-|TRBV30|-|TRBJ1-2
TGTGCCTGGAGTGTCGTCTATGGCTACACCTTC
CAWSVVYGYTF
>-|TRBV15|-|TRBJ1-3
TGTGCCACCAGCAGGCCGAGGAAGACAGACGCTTCTGGAAACACCATATATTTT
CATSRPRKTDASGNTIYF
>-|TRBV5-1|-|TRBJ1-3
TGCGCCAGCAGCTACGACAGCTCTGGAAACACCATATATTTT
CASSYDSSGNTIYF
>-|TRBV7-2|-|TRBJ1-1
TGTGCCAGCAGCTTAGCAGGAGGTTGGGAAGCTTTCTTT
CASSLAGGWEAFF
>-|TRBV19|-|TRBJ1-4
TGTGCCAGTAGTATAGGGCAAGCGGCCACTAATGAAAAACTGTTTTTT
CASSIGQAATNEKLFF
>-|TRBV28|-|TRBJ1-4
TGTGCCAGCAGTTTGGGGGGTTTGGGTGAAAAACTGTTTTTT
CASSLGGLGEKLFF
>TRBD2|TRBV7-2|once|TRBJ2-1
TGTGCCAGCAGAGTTATGGGACTAGGAGACAATGAGCAGTTCTTC
CASRVMGLGDNEQFF
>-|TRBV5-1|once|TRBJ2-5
TGCGCCAGCAGCTTGGGCCAGGGGACAATTTTGGAGACCCAGTACTTC
CASSLGQGTILETQYF
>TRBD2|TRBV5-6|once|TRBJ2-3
TGTGCCAGCAGCTCGGGACTATCTCCGTATTTT
CASSSGLSPYF
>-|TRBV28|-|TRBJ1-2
TGTGCCAGCAGTACCGGATACAGCTATGGCTACACCTTC
CASSTGYSYGYTF
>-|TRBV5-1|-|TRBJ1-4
TGCGCCAGCAGCTTGGGCGGGGAGGAAAAACTGTTTTTT
CASSLGGEEKLFF
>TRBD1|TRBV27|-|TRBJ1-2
TGTGCCAGCAGCGGGACAGGGGGGACTGGCTATGGCTACACCTTC
CASSGTGGTGYGYTF
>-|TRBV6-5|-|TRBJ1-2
TGTGCCAGCAGAATAGGAAGACTCTATGGCTACACCTTC
CASRIGRLYGYTF
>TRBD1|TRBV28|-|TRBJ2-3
TGTGCCAGCAGCGCTGGGACAGCGTGGGGGGATACGCAGTATTTT
CASSAGTAWGDTQYF
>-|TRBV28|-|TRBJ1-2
TGTGCCAGCAGGCTGGGGGGGCCAGGGGATGGCTACACCTTC
CASRLGGPGDGYTF
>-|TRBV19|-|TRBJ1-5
TGTGCCAGTAGCCAGGGGTATGGCAATCAGCCCCAGCATTTT
CASSQGYGNQPQHF
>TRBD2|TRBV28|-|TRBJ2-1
TGTGCCAGCAGTTTGCCCCTAGCGGGAGTGGTTGAGCAGTTCTTC
CASSLPLAGVVEQFF
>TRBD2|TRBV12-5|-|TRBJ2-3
TGTGCTAGTGGTGCCGGGACTAGCGCTTTCGGAGACCCAGATACGCAGTATTTT
CASGAGTSAFGDPDTQYF
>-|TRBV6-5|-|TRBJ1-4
TGTGCCAGCAGTCCGAATGTAGGTGGGCTGGAAAAACTGTTTTTT
CASSPNVGGLEKLFF
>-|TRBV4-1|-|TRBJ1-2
TGCGCCAGCAGCCAAATCCTAGACAGCTCCTTTGGCTATGGCTACACCTTC
CASSQILDSSFGYGYTF
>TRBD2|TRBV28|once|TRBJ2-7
TGTGCCTCGTGGGGTAGCGGGAGTCTGAACGAGCAGTACTTC
CASWGSGSLNEQYF
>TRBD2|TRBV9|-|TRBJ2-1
TGTGCCAGCAGCGTAGTACCAGCGGGAGAATGGAATGAGCAGTTCTTC
CASSVVPAGEWNEQFF
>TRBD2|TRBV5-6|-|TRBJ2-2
TGTGCCAGCAGCTTCCCGGGACTACCTGGGGAGCTGTTTTTT
CASSFPGLPGELFF
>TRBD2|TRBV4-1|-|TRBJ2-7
TGCGCCAGCAGCCAGGTAGCGGGAGGACCCTACGAGCAGTACTTC
CASSQVAGGPYEQYF
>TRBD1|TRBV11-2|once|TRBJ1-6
TGTGCCAGCAGCTTAGCCGGGACAGGGGGTACCCCCCTCCACTTT
CASSLAGTGGTPLHF
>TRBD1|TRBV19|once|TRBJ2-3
TGTGCCAGCCAAGACAGGGGAGTGTTAACAGATACGCAGTATTTT
CASQDRGVLTDTQYF
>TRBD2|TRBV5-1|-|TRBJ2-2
TGCGCCAGCAGCTTGACGCGGACTAGCGGGACTCAACGGGGCACCGGGGAGCTGTTTTTT
CASSLTRTSGTQRGTGELFF
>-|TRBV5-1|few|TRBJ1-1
TGCGCCAGCAGCGTCCTACAGGGTCTGAACACTGAAGCTTTCTTT
CASSVLQGLNTEAFF
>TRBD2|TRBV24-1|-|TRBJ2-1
TGTGCCACCAGTGTGGCGACTAGCGGACTCAATGAGCAGTTCTTC
CATSVATSGLNEQFF
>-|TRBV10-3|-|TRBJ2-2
TGTGCCATCAGCGGGGAACAGGGTGGTACCGGGGAGCTGTTTTTT
CAISGEQGGTGELFF
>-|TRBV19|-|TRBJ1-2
TGTGCCAGTAGTATAGGGACAACCTATGGCTACACCTTC
CASSIGTTYGYTF
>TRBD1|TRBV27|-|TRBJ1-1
TGTGCCAGCAGTCCCCTGGGACAGCGATTCACTGAAGCTTTCTTT
CASSPLGQRFTEAFF
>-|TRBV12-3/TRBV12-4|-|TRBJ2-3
TGTGCCAGCCAGTTCATAAGAGATACGCAGTATTTT
CASQFIRDTQYF
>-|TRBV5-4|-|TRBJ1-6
TGTGCCAGCAGCTTGTCCGGCTCTAGATATAATTCACCCCTCCACTTT
CASSLSGSRYNSPLHF
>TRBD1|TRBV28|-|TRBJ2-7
TGTGCCATACAGGGGGGCTACGAGCAGTACTTC
CAIQGGYEQYF
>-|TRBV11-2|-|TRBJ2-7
TGTGCCAGCAGTTTTCCCCGAGCCCGAGACAGCTCCTACGAGCAGTACTTC
CASSFPRARDSSYEQYF
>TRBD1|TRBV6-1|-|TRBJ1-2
TGTGCCAGCAGTGATCCGACAGGGAATGGCTACACCTTC
CASSDPTGNGYTF
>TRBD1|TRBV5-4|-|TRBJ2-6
TGTGCCAGCAGCGTCCGGACAGGGCACTCTGGGGCCAACGTCCTGACTTTC
CASSVRTGHSGANVLTF
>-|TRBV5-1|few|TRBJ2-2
TGCGCCAGCAGCTCCGACACCGGGGAGCTGTTTTTT
CASSSDTGELFF
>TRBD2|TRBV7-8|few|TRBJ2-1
TGTGCCAGCAGACCCGGGACTAGCGGGAGTCACTCCTACAATGAGCAGTTCTTC
CASRPGTSGSHSYNEQFF
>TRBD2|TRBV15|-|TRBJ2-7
TGTGCCACCAGCACCACCGTAGCGGGAGTCCGTGTCTACGAGCAGTACTTC
CATSTTVAGVRVYEQYF
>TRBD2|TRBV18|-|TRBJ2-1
TGTGCCAGCTCCCGGACTAGCGGGATCTACAATGAGCAGTTCTTC
CASSRTSGIYNEQFF
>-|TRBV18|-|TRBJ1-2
TGTGCCAGCTCACCACCTGGGGCGGACTATGGCTACACCTTC
CASSPPGADYGYTF
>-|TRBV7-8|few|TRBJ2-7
TGTGCCAGCAGCTTACTAAGTGGAGAGGGAGGGCAGTACTTC
CASSLLSGEGGQYF
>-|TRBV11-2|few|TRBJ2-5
TGTGCCAGCAGCCCCTCAGAGACCCAGTACTTC
CASSPSETQYF
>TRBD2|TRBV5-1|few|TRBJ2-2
TGCGCCAGCAGCGCAGGACTAGCGGAGGGGGAGCTGTTTTTT
CASSAGLAEGELFF
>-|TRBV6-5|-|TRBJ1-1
TGTGCCAGCACCACGCGGGGGGGGCGGGTTGCTTTCTTT
CASTTRGGRVAFF
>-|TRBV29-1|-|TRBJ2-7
TGCAGCGCGACGGGACTCCACTACGAGCAGTACTTC
CSATGLHYEQYF